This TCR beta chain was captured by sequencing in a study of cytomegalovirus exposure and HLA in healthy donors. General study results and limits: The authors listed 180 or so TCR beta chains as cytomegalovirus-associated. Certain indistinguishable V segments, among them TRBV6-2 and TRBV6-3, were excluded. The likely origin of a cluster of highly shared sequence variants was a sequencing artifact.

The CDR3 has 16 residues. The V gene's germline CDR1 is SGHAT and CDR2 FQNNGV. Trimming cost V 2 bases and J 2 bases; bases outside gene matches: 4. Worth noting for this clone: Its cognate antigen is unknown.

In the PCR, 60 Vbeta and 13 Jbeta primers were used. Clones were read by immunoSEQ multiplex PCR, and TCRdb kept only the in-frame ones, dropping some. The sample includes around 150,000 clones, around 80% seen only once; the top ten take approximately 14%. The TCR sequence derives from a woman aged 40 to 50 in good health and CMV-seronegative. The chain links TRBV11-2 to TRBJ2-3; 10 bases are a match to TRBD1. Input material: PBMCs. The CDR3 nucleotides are TGTGCCAGCAGCTTAACGACAGGGGGCATCACAGATACGCAGTATTTT. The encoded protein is CASSLTTGGITDTQYF.